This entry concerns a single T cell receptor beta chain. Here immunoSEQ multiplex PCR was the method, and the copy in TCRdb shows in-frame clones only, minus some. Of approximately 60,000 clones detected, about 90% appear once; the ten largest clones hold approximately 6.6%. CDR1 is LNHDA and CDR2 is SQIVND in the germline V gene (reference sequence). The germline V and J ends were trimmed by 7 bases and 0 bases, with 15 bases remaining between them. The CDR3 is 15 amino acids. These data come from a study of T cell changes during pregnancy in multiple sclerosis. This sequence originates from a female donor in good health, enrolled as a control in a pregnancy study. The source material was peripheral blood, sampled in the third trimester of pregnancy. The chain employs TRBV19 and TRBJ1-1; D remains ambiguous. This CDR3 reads CASNEMGAMNTEAFF. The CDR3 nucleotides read TGTGCCAGTAACGAGATGGGAGCCATGAACACTGAAGCTTTCTTT.